The present TCR beta chain was sequenced within a study of T cells in localized non-small cell lung cancer. General study results and limits: Uninvolved nearby lung showed the greatest T cell clonality, exceeding that found in tumor. Only one tumor region went through sequencing, so heterogeneity may still be there.

Sequencing was performed with immunoSEQ multiplex PCR; in TCRdb, only in-frame clones are kept and a portion is missing. The sample has some 30,000 clones; around 93% are singletons. About this clone: Its antigen remains unknown.

This receptor was identified in a man aged 35 to 69 with stage II lung adenocarcinoma. Sequenced here: PBMCs, sampled before any cancer treatment.

The CDR3, as DNA: TGTGCCAGCAGTAACCGGAGGGGGACCATGAACACTGAAGCTTTCTTT. It is translated as CASSNRRGTMNTEAFF. V and J are TRBV6-6 and TRBJ1-1, with a weak D call TRBD1 (6 bases). Trimming cost V 5 bases and J 0 bases, with 16 bases left between them. This CDR3 contains 16 residues. Germline CDR1 and CDR2: MNHNY and SVGAGI (reference sequence).